This T cell receptor (beta chain) was observed in a study of beta chain features in type 1 diabetes. On the study more broadly: Sorted cells from all samples, numbering almost 110 million, were examined.

This clone was seen many times. Its specificity is unknown. CDR3 length: 13 amino acids. Per the germline V gene, CDR1 is MNHNY and CDR2 is SVGAGI (reference sequence). The ends lost 9 bases at V and 0 bases at J; junction bases unmatched: 4. All of the isolated RNA was reverse transcribed, so expressed TCRB transcripts were sequenced. Data came from immunoSEQ multiplex PCR; TCRdb stores just in-frame clones and leaves some out. The sample yields more than 300,000 clones, roughly 9.8% seen once. Study-level points and caveats: For Type 1 diabetes patients, all four CD4+ subsets carried TCRB CDR3s that were moderately but significantly shorter.

Purity of each sorted population was above 95%. The sequencing sample was made of central memory CD4+ T cells from blood. This clonotype was obtained from a man aged 25 to 40 with type 1 diabetes. The chain employs TRBV6-6 and TRBJ1-2, with 7 nucleotides matching TRBD1. The CDR3 spells CASRDSANYGYTF. The CDR3 DNA is TGTGCCAGTCGGGACAGCGCTAACTATGGCTACACCTTC.